This T cell receptor (beta chain) stems from a study of blood T cell repertoires in COVID-19. Study information: The cDNA or gDNA used as material had been derived from T cells, B-cell-depleted T cells, or PBMCs.

The V end was cut by 2 bases, the J end by 5 bases, with 9 bases between. CDR1 is GTSNPN and CDR2 is SVGIG in the germline V gene (reference sequence). The CDR3 is 12 residues long. Here immunoSEQ multiplex PCR was the method, and the copy in TCRdb shows in-frame clones only, minus some. The table has 95,000 to 100,000 clones, around 92% seen once; the top ten hold 4.5% to 6%. The V and J genes are TRBV30 and TRBJ1-1; D might be TRBD1 (6 bases). Input material: peripheral blood. This TCR was sampled from a man aged 45-65 years with active COVID-19. CDR3 bases: TGTGCCTGGAGTTCAGGGGTTACTGAAGCTTTCTTT. Its translation is CAWSSGVTEAFF.